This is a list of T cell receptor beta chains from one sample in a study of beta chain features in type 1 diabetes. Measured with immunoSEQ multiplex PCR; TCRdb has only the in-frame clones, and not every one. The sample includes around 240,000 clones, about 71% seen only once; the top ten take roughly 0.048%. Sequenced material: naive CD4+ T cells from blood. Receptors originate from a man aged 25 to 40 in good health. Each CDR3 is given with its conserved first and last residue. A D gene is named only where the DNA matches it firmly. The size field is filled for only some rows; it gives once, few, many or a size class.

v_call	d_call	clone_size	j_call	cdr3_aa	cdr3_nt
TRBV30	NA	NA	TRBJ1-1	CAWSRKSNTEAFF	TGTGCCTGGAGTCGGAAGTCGAACACTGAAGCTTTCTTT
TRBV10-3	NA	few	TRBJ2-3	CAISGIPPSTDTQYF	TGTGCCATCAGTGGTATACCTCCTAGCACAGATACGCAGTATTTT
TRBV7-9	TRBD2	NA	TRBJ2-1	CASRRSGNYNEQFF	TGTGCCAGCAGGCGTAGCGGGAACTACAATGAGCAGTTCTTC
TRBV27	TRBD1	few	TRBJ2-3	CASSWTGASTDTQYF	TGTGCCAGCAGTTGGACAGGGGCAAGCACAGATACGCAGTATTTT
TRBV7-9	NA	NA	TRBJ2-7	CASSPHHGEQYF	TGTGCCAGCAGCCCGCACCACGGCGAGCAGTACTTC
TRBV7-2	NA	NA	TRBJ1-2	CASSLNPDGYTF	TGTGCCAGCAGCTTAAATCCGGATGGCTACACCTTC
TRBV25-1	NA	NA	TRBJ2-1	CASSDIGEQFF	TGTGCCAGCAGTGATATAGGTGAGCAGTTCTTC
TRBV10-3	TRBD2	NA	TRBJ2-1	CAISGTSREQFF	TGTGCCATCAGTGGGACTAGCCGAGAGCAGTTCTTC
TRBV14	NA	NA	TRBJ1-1	CASSGQMNTEAFF	TGTGCCAGCAGTGGACAGATGAACACTGAAGCTTTCTTT
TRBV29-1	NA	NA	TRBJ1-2	CSVGPGEGYTF	TGCAGCGTTGGCCCAGGGGAGGGCTACACCTTC
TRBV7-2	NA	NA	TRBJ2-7	CASSLDLSGYEQYF	TGTGCCAGCAGCTTAGATCTCTCCGGCTACGAGCAGTACTTC
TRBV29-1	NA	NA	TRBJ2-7	CSVEDRAGSYEQYF	TGCAGCGTTGAAGATCGGGCGGGTTCCTACGAGCAGTACTTC
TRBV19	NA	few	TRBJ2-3	CASRPSPTDTQYF	TGTGCCAGTAGGCCCTCCCCCACAGATACGCAGTATTTT
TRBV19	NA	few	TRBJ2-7	CASSMGRPYEQYF	TGTGCCAGTAGTATGGGGAGGCCCTACGAGCAGTACTTC
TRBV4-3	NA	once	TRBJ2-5	CASSQGEMGAGETQYF	TGCGCCAGCAGCCAAGGGGAGATGGGCGCAGGGGAGACCCAGTACTTC
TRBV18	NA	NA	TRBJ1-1	CASSAGMNTEAFF	TGTGCCAGCTCGGCAGGTATGAACACTGAAGCTTTCTTT
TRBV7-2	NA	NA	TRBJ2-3	CASSLTRADTQYF	TGTGCCAGCAGCCTCACGAGGGCAGATACGCAGTATTTT
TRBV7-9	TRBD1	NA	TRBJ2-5	CASSPDRDQETQYF	TGTGCCAGCAGCCCGGACAGGGACCAAGAGACCCAGTACTTC
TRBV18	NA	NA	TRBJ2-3	CASSLEPGLRMDTQYF	TGTGCCAGCTCACTGGAACCGGGCCTGAGAATGGATACGCAGTATTTT
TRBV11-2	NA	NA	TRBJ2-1	CASSLGDWYNEQFF	TGTGCCAGCAGCCTAGGTGACTGGTACAATGAGCAGTTCTTC
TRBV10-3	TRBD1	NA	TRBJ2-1	CAIRTTGGLSYNEQFF	TGTGCCATCAGGACCACAGGGGGCCTCTCCTACAATGAGCAGTTCTTC
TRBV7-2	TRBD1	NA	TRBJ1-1	CASSFQGAETEAFF	TGTGCCAGCAGCTTCCAGGGGGCTGAAACTGAAGCTTTCTTT
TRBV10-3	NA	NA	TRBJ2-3	CAISDSSYTDTQYF	TGTGCCATCAGTGACTCCAGCTACACAGATACGCAGTATTTT
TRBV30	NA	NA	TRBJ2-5	CAWSRTRGKQETQYF	TGTGCCTGGAGCAGGACAAGGGGGAAACAAGAGACCCAGTACTTC
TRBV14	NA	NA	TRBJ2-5	CASSQDTLGTQYF	TGTGCCAGCAGCCAAGATACGTTGGGGACCCAGTACTTC
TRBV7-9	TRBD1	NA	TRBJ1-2	CASSLGGQDYGYTF	TGTGCCAGCAGCTTAGGAGGACAGGACTATGGCTACACCTTC
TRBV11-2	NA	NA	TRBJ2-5	CASNPLSAGPETQYF	TGTGCCAGCAACCCACTTTCGGCAGGCCCAGAGACCCAGTACTTC
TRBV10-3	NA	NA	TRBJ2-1	CAISESSSESNEQFF	TGTGCCATCAGTGAGTCAAGCTCTGAGAGTAATGAGCAGTTCTTC
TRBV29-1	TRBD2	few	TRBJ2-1	CSVVLIPASGGEQFF	TGCAGCGTTGTATTAATCCCCGCTAGCGGGGGAGAGCAGTTCTTC
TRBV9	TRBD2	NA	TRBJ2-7	CASSVERQIAGAFYEQYF	TGTGCCAGCAGCGTAGAGCGACAGATAGCGGGAGCCTTCTACGAGCAGTACTTC
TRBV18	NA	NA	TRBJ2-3	CASSPSGAGSGDTQYF	TGTGCCAGCTCACCAAGTGGGGCCGGGTCTGGAGATACGCAGTATTTT
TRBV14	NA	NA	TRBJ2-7	CASSPSGREQYF	TGTGCCAGCAGCCCCTCCGGCCGAGAGCAGTACTTC
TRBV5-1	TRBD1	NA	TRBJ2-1	CASSLDPSRGQGAWEQFF	TGCGCCAGCAGCTTGGATCCGTCCCGAGGACAGGGGGCATGGGAGCAGTTCTTC
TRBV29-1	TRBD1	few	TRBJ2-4	CSAGDREKNIQYF	TGCAGCGCCGGGGACAGGGAGAAAAACATTCAGTACTTC
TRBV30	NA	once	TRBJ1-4	CAFSGTRNEKLFF	TGTGCCTTTAGCGGGACAAGAAATGAAAAACTGTTTTTT
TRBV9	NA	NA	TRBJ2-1	CASSGPGPLTLNEQFF	TGTGCCAGCAGCGGACCGGGACCGCTGACGCTCAATGAGCAGTTCTTC
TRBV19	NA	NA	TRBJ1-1	CASSRAAEAFF	TGTGCCAGTAGTCGGGCAGCTGAAGCTTTCTTT
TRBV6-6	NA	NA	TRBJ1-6	CASRDIENSPLHF	TGTGCCAGCAGGGACATCGAGAATTCACCCCTCCACTTT
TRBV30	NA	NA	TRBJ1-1	CACPPGRAGGEAFF	TGTGCCTGCCCCCCTGGACGGGCGGGAGGTGAAGCTTTCTTT
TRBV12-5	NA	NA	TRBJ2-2	CASGLRIAGELFF	TGTGCTAGTGGTTTGCGAATAGCCGGGGAGCTGTTTTTT
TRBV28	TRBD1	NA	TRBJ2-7	CASSLDREVVSCQYF	TGTGCCAGCAGCCTGGACAGGGAAGTCGTCTCCTGCCAGTACTTC
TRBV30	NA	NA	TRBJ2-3	CAWSVLYGGLADTQYF	TGTGCCTGGAGTGTCCTTTACGGGGGGCTAGCAGATACGCAGTATTTT
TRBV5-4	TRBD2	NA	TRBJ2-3	CASSLQREGTDTQYF	TGTGCCAGCAGCTTGCAGCGGGAGGGCACAGATACGCAGTATTTT
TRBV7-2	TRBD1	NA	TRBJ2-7	CASSAQATGAVSSYEQYF	TGTGCCAGCAGCGCACAAGCTACAGGGGCGGTAAGCTCCTACGAGCAGTACTTC
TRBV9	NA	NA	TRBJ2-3	CASSDRGTDTQYF	TGTGCCAGCAGCGACCGGGGGACAGATACGCAGTATTTT
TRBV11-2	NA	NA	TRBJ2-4	CASSLDGSDENIQYF	TGTGCCAGCAGCTTAGACGGATCGGATGAAAACATTCAGTACTTC
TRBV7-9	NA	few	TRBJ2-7	CASSLVSSQSYEQYF	TGTGCCAGCAGCTTAGTGTCTAGCCAGTCCTACGAGCAGTACTTC
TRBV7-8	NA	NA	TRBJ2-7	CASSDIRPYSYEQYF	TGTGCCAGCAGCGACATTCGGCCATACTCCTACGAGCAGTACTTC
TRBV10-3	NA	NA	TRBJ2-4	CAIVWAGIAKNIQYF	TGTGCCATCGTTTGGGCGGGGATAGCCAAAAACATTCAGTACTTC
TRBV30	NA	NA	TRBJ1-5	CAWSTTSNQPQHF	TGTGCCTGGAGTACGACAAGTAATCAGCCCCAGCATTTT
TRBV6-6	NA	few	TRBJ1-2	CASSSNYGYTF	TGTGCCAGCAGTAGTAACTATGGCTACACCTTC